Listed below are T cell receptor beta chains from one sample, sequenced in a study of regulatory T cells in long-lasting Graves disease. TCRdb used MiXCR to reprocess the multiplex PCR reads, holding one entry per CDR3 protein. Here the sample spans some 600,000 distinct CDR3 sequences, roughly 16% being singletons. This sample was also put to use in a study of T cells in Graves' hyperthyroidism and ophthalmopathy.

The sample consisted of peripheral blood mononuclear cells (PBMCs), taken at new diagnosis, from a patient treated with antithyroid drugs. These receptors all stem from a man aged 18 to 29 with Graves disease. Each CDR3 is given with its conserved first and last residue. The D gene is left open where the match is weak. Some rows have no size entry. The others give once, few or many, or a class for an expanded clone.

size,D,J,V,DNA,CDR3
-,-,TRBJ2-5,TRBV3-1,TGTGCCAGCAGCCAAGATGAGTCATCAGAGACCCAGTACTTC,CASSQDESSETQYF
-,TRBD1,TRBJ2-1,TRBV20-1,TGCAGTGCCAGCTGGGGACAGCGAGGCGGCAATGAGCAGTTCTTC,CSASWGQRGGNEQFF
-,-,TRBJ1-5,TRBV28,TGTGCCAGCAGTCGGGCTGCGGGACTGAGGCCCCAGCATTTT,CASSRAAGLRPQHF
many,TRBD2,TRBJ2-7,TRBV5-1,TGCGCCAGCAGCTCCGGACTAGCGGGAGGGCCCGACGAGCAGTACTTC,CASSSGLAGGPDEQYF
-,-,TRBJ2-5,TRBV5-4,TGTGCCAGCAGCGGGGGGGGACAGCAAGAGACCCAGTACTTC,CASSGGGQQETQYF
-,-,TRBJ2-2,TRBV7-9,TGTGCCAGCAGCCCGACAACCCACACCGGGGAGCTGTTTTTT,CASSPTTHTGELFF
-,-,TRBJ2-1,TRBV10-3,TGTGCCATCAGTGAGTCGGCGGGACACAATGAGCAGTTCTTC,CAISESAGHNEQFF
-,-,TRBJ2-3,TRBV15,TGTGCCACCAGCAGGGTCTCATCGGATACGCAGTATTTT,CATSRVSSDTQYF
-,TRBD1,TRBJ2-3,TRBV6-2/TRBV6-3,TGTGCCAGCAGTGTTACGGACAGGGACACAGATACGCAGTATTTT,CASSVTDRDTDTQYF
-,TRBD2,TRBJ2-3,TRBV6-9,TGTGCCAGCAGTATTCGGTCTAGCGGATACACAGATACGCAGTATTTT,CASSIRSSGYTDTQYF
-,-,TRBJ2-7,TRBV9,TGTGCCAGCAGCGGCGGCAAGGCGGGCGAGCAGTACTTC,CASSGGKAGEQYF
-,TRBD1,TRBJ2-7,TRBV20-1,TGCAGTGCTAGTTTTGCGGACAGGGTGTCCGCGGGTGGTTCGGGTGAGCAGTACTTC,CSASFADRVSAGGSGEQYF
-,-,TRBJ2-3,TRBV7-2,TGTGCCAGCAGTTTCGAAAGAAGGGGAGCATCGTGGGATACGCAGTATTTT,CASSFERRGASWDTQYF
-,-,TRBJ2-5,TRBV15,TGTGCCACCAGCAGGACTCCGGGGATAGGGGAAGACCAAGAGACCCAGTACTTC,CATSRTPGIGEDQETQYF
few,-,TRBJ2-5,TRBV10-2,TGCGCCAGCAGGGAAGGGACCCAGTACTTC,CASREGTQYF
-,TRBD1,TRBJ2-7,TRBV30,TGTGCCTGGGCCTGGGGACAGGGAGGCTACGAGCAGTACTTC,CAWAWGQGGYEQYF
many,-,TRBJ1-1,TRBV5-1,TGCGCCAGCAGCTTGTCGGCAGGGCAGGGCACTGAAGCTTTCTTT,CASSLSAGQGTEAFF
few,-,TRBJ1-1,TRBV4-1,TGCGCCAGCAGCCCAAGGGGTTACACTGAAGCTTTCTTT,CASSPRGYTEAFF
-,TRBD2,TRBJ2-3,TRBV10-1,TGCGCCAGCAGTGACGGGACTAGATTCTCAGATACGCAGTATTTT,CASSDGTRFSDTQYF
-,TRBD2,TRBJ2-1,TRBV2,TGTGCCAGCCATAGCGGGAGTTACAATGAGCAGTTCTTC,CASHSGSYNEQFF
many,-,TRBJ1-2,TRBV10-3,TGTGCCATCAGTGAGTCTACAGGGTCTGGCTATGGCTACACCTTC,CAISESTGSGYGYTF
many,-,TRBJ2-1,TRBV7-8,TGTGCCAGCAGCCCAGCGGTCCTCGGGCCTAGCTCCTACAATGAGCAGTTCTTC,CASSPAVLGPSSYNEQFF
-,TRBD2,TRBJ2-1,TRBV20-1,TGCAGTGCTTTCTTACTAGCGGGAGTCACGGTGAATGAGCAGTTCTTC,CSAFLLAGVTVNEQFF
many,TRBD1,TRBJ2-5,TRBV30,TGTGCCTGGAGTGAGACGCCGGGACAGGTTCTAAGACTAATTCAAGAGACCCAGTACTTC,CAWSETPGQVLRLIQETQYF
-,-,TRBJ2-5,TRBV5-1,TGCGCCAGCAGCTTGGGGGGGACGGAAGAGACCCAGTACTTC,CASSLGGTEETQYF
many,TRBD1,TRBJ2-1,TRBV27,TGTGCCAGCAGTTTATCCCAGGGACAGGCCAATGAGCAGTTCTTC,CASSLSQGQANEQFF
-,-,TRBJ1-4,TRBV27,TGTGCCAGCAGCTTGTTATCGGGGGTGGGTGAAAAACTGTTTTTT,CASSLLSGVGEKLFF
many,TRBD2,TRBJ2-1,TRBV15,TGTGCCACCAGCATCCTCATTAGCGGGAGGGAGCAGTTCTTC,CATSILISGREQFF
few,-,TRBJ2-3,TRBV7-8,TGTGCCAGCAGCAGTAGAGGGGGGGGTGGAGATACGCAGTATTTT,CASSSRGGGGDTQYF
many,TRBD2,TRBJ2-3,TRBV12-3/TRBV12-4,TGTGCCAGCAGATGGACTAGCGGGAGTTCAGATACGCAGTATTTT,CASRWTSGSSDTQYF
many,TRBD1,TRBJ2-1,TRBV10-3,TGTGCCATCAGTCGGACCGGGACAGGGCTGAACAATGAGCAGTTCTTC,CAISRTGTGLNNEQFF
many,-,TRBJ1-1,TRBV3-1,TGTGCCAGCAGCCTATCGGGGATCGCTGAAGCTTTCTTT,CASSLSGIAEAFF
-,-,TRBJ2-1,TRBV7-3,TGTGCCAGCAGCAAAAGACTATCTGGGGGTGAGCAGTTCTTC,CASSKRLSGGEQFF
many,TRBD2,TRBJ2-2,TRBV20-1,TGCAGTGCTAGAGATGCCGGGAGGGTCCCCGGGGAGCTGTTTTTT,CSARDAGRVPGELFF
many,-,TRBJ1-1,TRBV7-3,TGTGCCAGCAGCCAATCGGTGGGGAACACTGAAGCTTTCTTT,CASSQSVGNTEAFF
-,TRBD2,TRBJ2-1,TRBV29-1,TGCAGCGTCGGAACTAGCGAATGGTACAATGAGCAGTTCTTC,CSVGTSEWYNEQFF
few,-,TRBJ2-1,TRBV6-5,TGTGCCAGCAGTTACTCTGCGATGTCCTACAATGAGCAGTTCTTC,CASSYSAMSYNEQFF
few,TRBD2,TRBJ2-1,TRBV10-1,TGCGCCAGCAGTGAGCCTAGCGGGAGAGGATCCTACAATGAGCAGTTCTTC,CASSEPSGRGSYNEQFF
many,-,TRBJ2-7,TRBV18,TGTGCCAGCTCACCAGGGGTAACCTCCTACGAGCAGTACTTC,CASSPGVTSYEQYF
-,TRBD1,TRBJ2-3,TRBV20-1,TGCAGTGCTAGAGCCGAGGCCGGGACAGGGAGTATCGGGGCGCAGTATTTT,CSARAEAGTGSIGAQYF
-,-,TRBJ2-7,TRBV30,TGTGCCTGGAGGACCGGGACATATCCTTCCTACGAGCAGTACTTC,CAWRTGTYPSYEQYF
few,-,TRBJ1-1,TRBV5-6,TGTGCCAGCGCTCTTGGGCGGCATATGAACACTGAAGCTTTCTTT,CASALGRHMNTEAFF
many,TRBD1,TRBJ1-3,TRBV28,TGTGCCAGCAGTTCCGGGACAGTTTCTGGAAACACCATATATTTT,CASSSGTVSGNTIYF
many,-,TRBJ2-1,TRBV7-6,TGTGCCAGCAGCGCTACCGGGACCGGTTACAATGAGCAGTTCTTC,CASSATGTGYNEQFF
-,-,TRBJ2-3,TRBV12-3/TRBV12-4,TGTGCCAGCAGCCCCGGCGATGACCCCACTTTTAGCACAGATACGCAGTATTTT,CASSPGDDPTFSTDTQYF
many,TRBD1,TRBJ2-5,TRBV12-3/TRBV12-4,TGCGCCAGCAGCTTGGGGACAGGGGTGGGAGAGACCCAGTACTTC,CASSLGTGVGETQYF